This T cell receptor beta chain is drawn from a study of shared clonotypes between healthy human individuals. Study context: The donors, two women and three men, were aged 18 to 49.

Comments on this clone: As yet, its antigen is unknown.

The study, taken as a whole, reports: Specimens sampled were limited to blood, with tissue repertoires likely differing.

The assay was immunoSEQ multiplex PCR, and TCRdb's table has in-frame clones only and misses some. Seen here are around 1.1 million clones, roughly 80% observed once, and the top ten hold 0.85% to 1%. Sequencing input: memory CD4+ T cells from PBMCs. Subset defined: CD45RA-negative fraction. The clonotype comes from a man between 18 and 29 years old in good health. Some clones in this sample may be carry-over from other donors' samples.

The DNA for the CDR3 is TGCGCCAGCAGCCAAGGAACTCTACCCGGGGCATATGGCTACACCTTC. Encoded protein: CASSQGTLPGAYGYTF. The rearrangement uses TRBV4-3 and TRBJ1-2; D possibly corresponds to TRBD1 (5 bases). The V end lost 1 base, the J end lost 5 bases, and 17 bases lay between the germline ends. CDR1 is LGHNA, CDR2 YSLEER, per germline. The CDR3 is made up of 16 amino acids.